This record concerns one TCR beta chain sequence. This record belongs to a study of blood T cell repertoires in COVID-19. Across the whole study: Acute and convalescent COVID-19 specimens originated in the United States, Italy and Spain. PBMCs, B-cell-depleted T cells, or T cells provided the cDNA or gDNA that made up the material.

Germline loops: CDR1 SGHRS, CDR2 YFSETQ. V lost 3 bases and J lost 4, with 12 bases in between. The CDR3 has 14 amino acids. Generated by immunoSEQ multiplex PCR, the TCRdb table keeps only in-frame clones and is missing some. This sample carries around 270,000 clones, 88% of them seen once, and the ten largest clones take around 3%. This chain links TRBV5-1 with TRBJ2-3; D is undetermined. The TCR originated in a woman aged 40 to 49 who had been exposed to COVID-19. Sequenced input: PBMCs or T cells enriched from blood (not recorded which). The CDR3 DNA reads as TGCGCCAGCAGCTGGATGGGCGCATCAGATACGCAGTATTTT. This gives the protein CASSWMGASDTQYF. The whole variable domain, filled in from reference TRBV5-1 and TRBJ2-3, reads KAGVTQTPRYLIKTRGQQVTLSCSPISGHRSVSWYQQTPGQGLQFLFEYFSETQRNKGNFPGRFSGRQFSNSRSEMNVSTLELGDSALYLCASSWMGASDTQYFGPGTRLTVL.